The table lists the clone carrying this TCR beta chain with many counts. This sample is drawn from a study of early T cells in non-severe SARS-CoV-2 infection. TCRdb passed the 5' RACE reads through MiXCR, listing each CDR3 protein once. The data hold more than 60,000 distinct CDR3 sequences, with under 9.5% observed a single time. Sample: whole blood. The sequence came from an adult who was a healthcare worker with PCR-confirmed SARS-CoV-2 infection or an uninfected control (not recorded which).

CDR3 in amino acids: CASTPTTPYNEQFF. The CDR3 DNA is TGTGCCAGCACCCCGACTACACCTTACAATGAGCAGTTCTTC. V and J are TRBV6-5 and TRBJ2-1, with a weak D call TRBD2 (5 bases). CDR1 MNHEY and CDR2 SVGAGI come from the germline V gene. V lost 7 bases, J lost 4 bases, and 14 bases lay in between. This CDR3 contains 14 residues.